This T cell receptor beta chain is drawn from a study of blood T cell repertoires in COVID-19. Study context: Sites in the United States, Italy and Spain provided acute and convalescent COVID-19 samples. PBMCs, B-cell-depleted T cells, or T cells provided the cDNA or gDNA that made up the material.

In the source study's methods: Using reference gene primer amplification, nucleated cell counts were estimated. Clones were read by immunoSEQ multiplex PCR, and TCRdb kept only the in-frame ones, dropping some. The V and J calls and the clone size are those of that table, but D and trimming were determined from the DNA. There are 89,000 or so clones in the sample; 70% to 85% occur only once, and over 10% lies in the top ten. Germline values: CDR1 MNHEY, CDR2 SMNVEV (reference sequence). The CDR3 covers 14 residues. V shed 5 bases and J shed 2 bases, with 13 bases lying between them. The sequenced sample consisted of peripheral blood. This receptor was taken from a human donor in a cohort sampled during active COVID-19. The chain couples TRBV27 to TRBJ2-7; TRBD2 might be the D (6 bases). CDR3 protein: CASSVSGDPYEQYF. CDR3 bases: TGTGCCAGCAGTGTCTCGGGAGACCCCTACGAGCAGTACTTC.